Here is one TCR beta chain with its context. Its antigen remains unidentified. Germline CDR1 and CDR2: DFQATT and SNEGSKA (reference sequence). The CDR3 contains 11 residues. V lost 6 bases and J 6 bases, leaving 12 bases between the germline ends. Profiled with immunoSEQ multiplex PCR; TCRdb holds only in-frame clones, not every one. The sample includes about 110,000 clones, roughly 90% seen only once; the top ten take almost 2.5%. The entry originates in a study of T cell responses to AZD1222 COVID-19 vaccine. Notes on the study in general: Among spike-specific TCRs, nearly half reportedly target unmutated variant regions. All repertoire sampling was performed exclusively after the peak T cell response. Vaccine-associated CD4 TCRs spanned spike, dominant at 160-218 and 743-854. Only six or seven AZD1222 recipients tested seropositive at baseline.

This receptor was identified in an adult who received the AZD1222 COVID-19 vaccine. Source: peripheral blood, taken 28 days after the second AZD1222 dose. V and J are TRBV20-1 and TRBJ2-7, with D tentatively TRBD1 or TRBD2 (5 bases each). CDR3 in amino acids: CSAGLAGEQYF. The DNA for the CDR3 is TGCAGTGCGGGGCTAGCTGGCGAGCAGTACTTC.